These T cell receptor beta chains were read from a single sample in a study of CD8 T cells in ankylosing spondylitis. Using its own MiXCR run on the 5' RACE reads, TCRdb lists one record per CDR3 protein. The table lists around 770,000 distinct CDR3 sequences, 15% to 20% of them singletons. The sequenced sample was blood, either unsorted or a sorted T cell fraction (not recorded which). Receptors originate from a male donor with ankylosing spondylitis. Both conserved end residues are part of each CDR3. D genes are given only for firm matches. A clone size is listed for some rows: how often the clone was seen (once, few, many), or a class if it is expanded.

clone_size: few; v_call: TRBV5-1; d_call: -; cdr3_length: 13; j_call: TRBJ1-5; cdr3_aa: CASSIGPNQPQHF; cdr3_nt: TGCGCCAGCAGCATCGGACCCAATCAGCCCCAGCATTTT
clone_size: -; v_call: TRBV29-1; d_call: -; cdr3_length: 12; j_call: TRBJ1-1; cdr3_aa: CSVLDSHTEAFF; cdr3_nt: TGCAGCGTACTCGACAGTCACACTGAAGCTTTCTTT
clone_size: once; v_call: TRBV27; d_call: -; cdr3_length: 15; j_call: TRBJ2-2; cdr3_aa: CASSPTGRRTGELFF; cdr3_nt: TGTGCCAGCAGCCCGACAGGGAGGCGGACCGGGGAGCTGTTTTTT
clone_size: many; v_call: TRBV5-1; d_call: -; cdr3_length: 13; j_call: TRBJ2-7; cdr3_aa: CASSFSGPYEQYF; cdr3_nt: TGCGCCAGCAGCTTTAGCGGACCCTACGAGCAGTACTTC
clone_size: -; v_call: TRBV12-3/TRBV12-4; d_call: -; cdr3_length: 15; j_call: TRBJ1-1; cdr3_aa: CASRAPRGRRTEAFF; cdr3_nt: TGTGCCAGCAGGGCCCCTCGGGGGCGTAGGACTGAAGCTTTCTTT
clone_size: few; v_call: TRBV4-1; d_call: -; cdr3_length: 16; j_call: TRBJ1-1; cdr3_aa: CASSQVGQGLNTEAFF; cdr3_nt: TGCGCCAGCAGCCAAGTGGGTCAGGGGTTGAACACTGAAGCTTTCTTT
clone_size: -; v_call: TRBV4-2; d_call: TRBD2; cdr3_length: 16; j_call: TRBJ2-7; cdr3_aa: CASSHVPGTSSYEQYF; cdr3_nt: TGTGCCAGCAGCCATGTTCCCGGGACTAGTTCCTACGAGCAGTACTTC
clone_size: many; v_call: TRBV10-1; d_call: -; cdr3_length: 14; j_call: TRBJ2-3; cdr3_aa: CASSDGGSTDTQYF; cdr3_nt: TGCGCCAGCAGTGACGGCGGTAGCACAGATACGCAGTATTTT
clone_size: few; v_call: TRBV18; d_call: -; cdr3_length: 14; j_call: TRBJ2-5; cdr3_aa: CASSPTQGQETQYF; cdr3_nt: TGTGCCAGCTCCCCTACGCAGGGGCAAGAGACCCAGTACTTC
clone_size: few; v_call: TRBV12-3/TRBV12-4; d_call: -; cdr3_length: 15; j_call: TRBJ1-3; cdr3_aa: CASSLGQISGNTIYF; cdr3_nt: TGTGCCAGCAGTTTAGGGCAGATCTCTGGAAACACCATATATTTT
clone_size: -; v_call: TRBV2; d_call: TRBD2; cdr3_length: 16; j_call: TRBJ2-3; cdr3_aa: CASSEALGGRGYTQYF; cdr3_nt: TGTGCCAGCAGTGAAGCGCTTGGCGGGAGAGGGTATACGCAGTATTTT
clone_size: -; v_call: TRBV24-1; d_call: TRBD1; cdr3_length: 14; j_call: TRBJ2-7; cdr3_aa: CATSYGQGSYEQYF; cdr3_nt: TGTGCCACCAGTTATGGACAGGGTTCCTACGAGCAGTACTTC
clone_size: few; v_call: TRBV27; d_call: TRBD2; cdr3_length: 16; j_call: TRBJ2-4; cdr3_aa: CASSPGTSGSINIQYF; cdr3_nt: TGTGCCAGCAGCCCCGGGACTAGCGGGAGTATAAACATTCAGTACTTC
clone_size: few; v_call: TRBV7-9; d_call: -; cdr3_length: 14; j_call: TRBJ2-2; cdr3_aa: CASSLDLAPGELFF; cdr3_nt: TGTGCCAGCAGCTTAGATCTAGCCCCCGGGGAGCTGTTTTTT
clone_size: -; v_call: TRBV29-1; d_call: -; cdr3_length: 15; j_call: TRBJ2-7; cdr3_aa: CSVDLPSGGGYEQYF; cdr3_nt: TGCAGCGTTGATCTCCCTTCAGGGGGAGGCTACGAGCAGTACTTC
clone_size: few; v_call: TRBV20-1; d_call: -; cdr3_length: 17; j_call: TRBJ1-6; cdr3_aa: CSARGIPTGRDNSPLHF; cdr3_nt: TGCAGTGCTAGGGGTATTCCGACCGGTAGGGATAATTCACCCCTCCACTTT
clone_size: -; v_call: TRBV11-2; d_call: -; cdr3_length: 14; j_call: TRBJ2-5; cdr3_aa: CASSLNLRFGAQYF; cdr3_nt: TGTGCCAGCAGCTTAAATCTGCGATTTGGGGCCCAGTACTTC
clone_size: few; v_call: TRBV7-9; d_call: -; cdr3_length: 14; j_call: TRBJ1-4; cdr3_aa: CASSPSISGEKLFF; cdr3_nt: TGTGCCAGCAGCCCCTCGATAAGCGGGGAAAAACTGTTTTTT
clone_size: -; v_call: TRBV7-8; d_call: -; cdr3_length: 16; j_call: TRBJ2-5; cdr3_aa: CASSLDLLIFGETQYF; cdr3_nt: TGTGCCAGCAGCTTAGATCTATTGATATTCGGGGAGACCCAGTACTTC
clone_size: -; v_call: TRBV4-1; d_call: -; cdr3_length: 20; j_call: TRBJ2-7; cdr3_aa: CASSQDEIQRNPDQSYEQYF; cdr3_nt: TGCGCCAGCAGCCAAGATGAGATACAGCGCAACCCCGACCAATCCTACGAGCAGTACTTC
clone_size: few; v_call: TRBV4-1; d_call: -; cdr3_length: 16; j_call: TRBJ1-6; cdr3_aa: CASSQDVLGKGSPLHF; cdr3_nt: TGCGCCAGCAGCCAAGATGTATTGGGGAAGGGTTCACCCCTCCACTTT
clone_size: -; v_call: TRBV12-3/TRBV12-4; d_call: -; cdr3_length: 13; j_call: TRBJ1-1; cdr3_aa: CASSLRVGVPAFF; cdr3_nt: TGTGCCAGCAGTTTACGAGTAGGGGTGCCAGCTTTCTTT
clone_size: -; v_call: TRBV12-3/TRBV12-4; d_call: TRBD2; cdr3_length: 13; j_call: TRBJ2-1; cdr3_aa: CASRLAGANEQFF; cdr3_nt: TGTGCCAGCAGGCTAGCGGGAGCCAATGAGCAGTTCTTC
clone_size: -; v_call: TRBV4-3; d_call: -; cdr3_length: 15; j_call: TRBJ2-7; cdr3_aa: CASSPGPLSPYEQYF; cdr3_nt: TGCGCCAGCAGCCCCGGTCCTCTGTCGCCCTACGAGCAGTACTTC
clone_size: few; v_call: TRBV7-2; d_call: -; cdr3_length: 15; j_call: TRBJ1-3; cdr3_aa: CASIMSTGQFDTIYF; cdr3_nt: TGTGCCAGCATCATGTCGACCGGTCAATTCGACACCATATATTTT
clone_size: once; v_call: TRBV7-6; d_call: TRBD2; cdr3_length: 16; j_call: TRBJ2-7; cdr3_aa: CASGLLGASGAYEQYF; cdr3_nt: TGTGCCAGCGGCTTACTCGGGGCTAGCGGGGCCTACGAGCAGTACTTC
clone_size: -; v_call: TRBV6-2/TRBV6-3; d_call: TRBD2; cdr3_length: 17; j_call: TRBJ2-1; cdr3_aa: CASSRAGLAGGMNEQFF; cdr3_nt: TGTGCCAGCAGCCGCGCGGGACTAGCGGGGGGGATGAATGAGCAGTTCTTC
clone_size: few; v_call: TRBV12-3/TRBV12-4; d_call: -; cdr3_length: 15; j_call: TRBJ2-6; cdr3_aa: CASGQAGTGANVLTF; cdr3_nt: TGTGCCAGCGGCCAGGCTGGCACTGGGGCCAACGTCCTGACTTTC
clone_size: -; v_call: TRBV12-3/TRBV12-4; d_call: TRBD1; cdr3_length: 15; j_call: TRBJ1-2; cdr3_aa: CASSLTGDAGYGYTF; cdr3_nt: TGTGCCAGCAGTTTGACAGGGGACGCCGGTTATGGCTACACCTTC
clone_size: few; v_call: TRBV20-1; d_call: TRBD2; cdr3_length: 17; j_call: TRBJ2-1; cdr3_aa: CSARTSDPGGKTMTQFF; cdr3_nt: TGCAGTGCTCGTACCTCTGATCCGGGGGGGAAGACAATGACGCAGTTCTTC
clone_size: few; v_call: TRBV27; d_call: -; cdr3_length: 16; j_call: TRBJ2-2; cdr3_aa: CASRLSRTTNTGELFF; cdr3_nt: TGTGCCAGCAGATTATCGCGGACAACTAATACCGGGGAGCTGTTTTTT
clone_size: -; v_call: TRBV7-3; d_call: TRBD2; cdr3_length: 17; j_call: TRBJ2-1; cdr3_aa: CASSLGTSGSHFNEQFF; cdr3_nt: TGTGCCAGCAGCTTAGGGACTAGCGGGAGCCACTTCAATGAGCAGTTCTTC
clone_size: -; v_call: TRBV10-3; d_call: -; cdr3_length: 17; j_call: TRBJ2-7; cdr3_aa: CAISETGLRTQTYEQYF; cdr3_nt: TGTGCCATCAGTGAGACAGGACTAAGGACACAAACCTACGAGCAGTACTTC
clone_size: few; v_call: TRBV6-2/TRBV6-3; d_call: TRBD2; cdr3_length: 17; j_call: TRBJ2-3; cdr3_aa: CASSRRLAGGPPDTQYF; cdr3_nt: TGTGCCAGCAGTCGCAGACTAGCGGGAGGGCCCCCAGATACGCAGTATTTT
clone_size: few; v_call: TRBV18; d_call: -; cdr3_length: 14; j_call: TRBJ2-5; cdr3_aa: CASSPGAGRETQYF; cdr3_nt: TGTGCCAGCTCACCAGGCGCGGGGAGGGAGACCCAGTACTTC
clone_size: few; v_call: TRBV7-9; d_call: TRBD1; cdr3_length: 13; j_call: TRBJ2-7; cdr3_aa: CASGPPTGDEQYF; cdr3_nt: TGTGCCAGCGGCCCTCCGACAGGGGACGAGCAGTACTTC
clone_size: -; v_call: TRBV19; d_call: TRBD1; cdr3_length: 13; j_call: TRBJ2-1; cdr3_aa: CASSIRDRGTQFF; cdr3_nt: TGTGCCAGTAGTATTCGAGACAGGGGAACCCAGTTCTTC